This T cell receptor (beta chain) was sequenced during a study of T cells in Graves' hyperthyroidism and ophthalmopathy. Points from the study as a whole: Clonotypes that were expanded in thyroid above 0.001 mostly appeared in blood too.

The V gene lost 4 bases and the J gene lost 7 bases, with 12 bases spanning the gap. This CDR3 region has 13 residues. This clonotype has a count of ten or more. Its antigen is unidentified. TCR beta CDR3 regions were amplified from RNA transcripts. HTBI primers were used for first-round RT-PCR of the TCR CDR3. MiXCR was run by TCRdb on the multiplex PCR reads, yielding one entry per CDR3 protein. The table has 620,000 or so distinct CDR3 sequences, roughly 15% seen once. The sequence was obtained from a woman aged 50 to 65 with Graves' ophthalmopathy. V and J are TRBV12-3 or TRBV12-4 and TRBJ2-3; D is possibly TRBD2 (5 bases). Specimen: blood. Here the CDR3 DNA reads TGTGCCAGCAGTTATCGCGCCGGGAATACGCAGTATTTT. It yields the protein CASSYRAGNTQYF.